Included here is one T cell receptor beta chain sequence, with context. CDR1 and CDR2 from the germline V gene are SGHRS and YFSETQ. V shed 0 bases, J shed 1 base, and the junction held 16 bases outside the gene matches. The CDR3 runs 21 residues. This table comes from immunoSEQ multiplex PCR, and its TCRdb copy is limited to in-frame clones, with some not included. Of 700,000 or so clones detected, around 85% appear once; the ten largest clones hold roughly 0.01%. This sample was included in a study of shared T cell receptors in the human thymus. The data were also submitted as part of a second study, on human thymus T cells.

The chain has TRBV5-1 and TRBJ2-3; 11 nucleotides agree with TRBD2. The receptor comes from a girl less than two years old with a congenital heart defect. The sample consisted of thymocytes. CDR3 nucleotides: TGCGCCAGCAGCTTGGTTCGGCTAGCGGGGGGTGGAGGGTTTGGCACAGATACGCAGTATTTT. Translation gives CASSLVRLAGGGGFGTDTQYF.